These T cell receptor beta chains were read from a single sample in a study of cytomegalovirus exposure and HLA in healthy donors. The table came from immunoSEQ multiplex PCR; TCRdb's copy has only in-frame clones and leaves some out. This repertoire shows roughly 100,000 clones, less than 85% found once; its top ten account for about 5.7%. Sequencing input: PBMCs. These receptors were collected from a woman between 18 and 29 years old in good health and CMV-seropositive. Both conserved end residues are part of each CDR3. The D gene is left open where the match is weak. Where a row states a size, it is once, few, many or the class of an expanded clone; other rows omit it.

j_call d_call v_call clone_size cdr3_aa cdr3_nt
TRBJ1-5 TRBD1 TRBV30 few CAWSSLGQKLHF TGTGCCTGGAGCTCCTTGGGACAGAAGTTGCATTTT
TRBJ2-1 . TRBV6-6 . CASSYTTRNEQFF TGTGCCAGCAGTTACACCACTCGCAATGAGCAGTTCTTC
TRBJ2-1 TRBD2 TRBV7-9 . CASISTSGSQGEQFF TGTGCCAGCATCTCGACTAGCGGGAGTCAAGGTGAGCAGTTCTTC
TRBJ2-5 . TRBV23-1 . CASSPRAEGETQYF TGCGCCAGCAGTCCCCGGGCCGAGGGAGAGACCCAGTACTTC
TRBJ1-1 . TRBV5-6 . CASSLWPNTEAFF TGTGCCAGCAGCTTGTGGCCAAACACTGAAGCTTTCTTT
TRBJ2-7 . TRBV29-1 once CSVSWRAPGEQYF TGCAGCGTCTCCTGGAGAGCGCCCGGGGAGCAGTACTTC
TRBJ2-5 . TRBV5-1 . CASSLGAEGREETQYF TGCGCCAGCAGCTTGGGAGCGGAGGGCCGGGAAGAGACCCAGTACTTC
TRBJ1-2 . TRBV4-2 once CASSEDPAGMGWGYTF TGTGCCAGCAGCGAAGACCCGGCAGGGATGGGATGGGGCTACACCTTC
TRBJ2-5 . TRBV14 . CASSGRHQETQYF TGTGCCAGCAGCGGGCGTCACCAAGAGACCCAGTACTTC
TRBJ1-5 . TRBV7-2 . CASSLYAVAGSYSNQPQHF TGTGCCAGCAGCTTATATGCGGTTGCAGGGTCCTATAGCAATCAGCCCCAGCATTTT
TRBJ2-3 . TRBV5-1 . CASSWRGRAESTDTQYF TGCGCCAGCAGCTGGCGAGGGAGAGCGGAAAGCACAGATACGCAGTATTTT
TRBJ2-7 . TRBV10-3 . CAISEKSGSPDSYEQYF TGTGCCATCAGTGAGAAATCCGGTAGCCCGGACTCCTACGAGCAGTACTTC
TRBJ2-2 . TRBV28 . CASRLDLWTGELFF TGTGCCAGCAGACTAGACTTGTGGACCGGGGAGCTGTTTTTT
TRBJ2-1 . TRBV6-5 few CASSRDTTYNEQFF TGTGCCAGCAGTAGGGACACCACCTACAATGAGCAGTTCTTC
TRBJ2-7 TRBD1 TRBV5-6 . CASTWGQGAEYEQYF TGTGCCAGCACCTGGGGTCAGGGGGCAGAATACGAGCAGTACTTC
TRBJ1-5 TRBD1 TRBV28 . CASSFGQGGQPQHF TGTGCCAGCAGTTTCGGACAGGGTGGTCAGCCCCAGCATTTT
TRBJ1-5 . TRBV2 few CASSTSGNQPQHF TGTGCCAGCAGTACATCAGGGAATCAGCCCCAGCATTTT
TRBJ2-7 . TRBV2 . CASSGRGHSYEQYF TGTGCCAGCAGTGGAAGGGGTCACTCCTACGAGCAGTACTTC
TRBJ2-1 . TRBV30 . CAWSYASRSDEQFF TGTGCCTGGAGTTACGCTAGTAGGAGTGATGAGCAGTTCTTC
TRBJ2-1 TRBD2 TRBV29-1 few CSAEPLTSGRNEQFF TGCAGCGCCGAGCCGCTAACTAGCGGGAGGAATGAGCAGTTCTTC
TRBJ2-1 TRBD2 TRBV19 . CASSIYLLADSYNEQFF TGTGCCAGTAGTATCTACCTACTAGCGGACTCCTACAATGAGCAGTTCTTC
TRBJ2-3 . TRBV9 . CASSLGDSGHTDTQYF TGTGCCAGCAGCCTAGGGGATAGCGGCCACACAGATACGCAGTATTTT
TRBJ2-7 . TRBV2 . CASSPREVGYEQYF TGTGCCAGCAGCCCGAGGGAGGTAGGGTACGAGCAGTACTTC
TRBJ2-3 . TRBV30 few CAWSVTVTDTQYF TGTGCCTGGAGTGTAACGGTCACAGATACGCAGTATTTT
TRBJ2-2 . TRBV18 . CASSPPGTPGELFF TGTGCCAGCTCACCACCGGGGACACCCGGGGAGCTGTTTTTT
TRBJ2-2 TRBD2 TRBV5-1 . CASSLRTSGNGELFF TGCGCCAGCAGCTTGCGGACTAGCGGGAATGGGGAGCTGTTTTTT
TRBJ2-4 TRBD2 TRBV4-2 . CASSDSGGGKNIQYF TGTGCCAGCAGCGATAGCGGGGGGGGCAAAAACATTCAGTACTTC
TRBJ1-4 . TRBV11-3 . CASSIDSAAIEKLFF TGTGCCAGCAGCATCGACAGTGCGGCGATAGAAAAACTGTTTTTT
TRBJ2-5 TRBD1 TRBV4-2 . CASSQARQGARETQYF TGTGCCAGCAGCCAAGCCCGACAGGGGGCGAGAGAGACCCAGTACTTC
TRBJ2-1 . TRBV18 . CASSPPVANTYNEQFF TGTGCCAGCTCACCACCGGTGGCAAATACCTACAATGAGCAGTTCTTC
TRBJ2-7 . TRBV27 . CASSLGVGTPYEQYF TGTGCCAGCAGTTTAGGGGTGGGGACTCCGTACGAGCAGTACTTC
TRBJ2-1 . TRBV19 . CASSIGLASIYNEQFF TGTGCCAGTAGTATAGGGCTAGCGTCTATCTACAATGAGCAGTTCTTC
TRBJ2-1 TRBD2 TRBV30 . CAGAGSYNEQFF TGTGCCGGAGCGGGATCCTACAATGAGCAGTTCTTC
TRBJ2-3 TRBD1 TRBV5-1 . CASSTGQGDTQYF TGCGCCAGCAGCACCGGACAGGGAGATACGCAGTATTTT
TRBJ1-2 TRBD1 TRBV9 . CASSEGQAYGYTF TGTGCCAGCAGCGAAGGACAGGCCTATGGCTACACCTTC
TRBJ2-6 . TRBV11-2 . CASSPPPGSDGANVLTF TGTGCCAGCAGCCCTCCTCCCGGGAGTGACGGGGCCAACGTCCTGACTTTC
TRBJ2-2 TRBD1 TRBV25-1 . CASRTGAVTGELFF TGTGCCAGCCGGACAGGGGCGGTCACCGGGGAGCTGTTTTTT
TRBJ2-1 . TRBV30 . CAWKEVVSDEQFF TGTGCCTGGAAGGAGGTAGTGTCCGATGAGCAGTTCTTC
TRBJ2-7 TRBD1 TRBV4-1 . CASSQVGDRAYEQYF TGCGCCAGCAGCCAAGTGGGGGACAGGGCCTACGAGCAGTACTTC
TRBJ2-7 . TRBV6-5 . CASSYGGSDEQYF TGTGCCAGCAGTTACGGCGGATCTGACGAGCAGTACTTC
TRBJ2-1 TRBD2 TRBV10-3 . CAISEGLADEQFF TGTGCCATCAGTGAAGGGCTAGCGGATGAGCAGTTCTTC
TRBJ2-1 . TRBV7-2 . CASSLAGGAYNEQFF TGTGCCAGCAGCTTAGCGGGAGGAGCCTACAATGAGCAGTTCTTC
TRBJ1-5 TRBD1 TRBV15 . CATSREDGTGANQPQHF TGTGCCACCAGCAGAGAGGACGGGACAGGGGCCAATCAGCCCCAGCATTTT
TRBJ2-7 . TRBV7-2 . CASSSIGNQQYF TGTGCCAGCAGCTCTATCGGGAACCAGCAGTACTTC
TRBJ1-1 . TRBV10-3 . CATTGLMNTEAFF TGTGCCACTACAGGGTTAATGAACACTGAAGCTTTCTTT
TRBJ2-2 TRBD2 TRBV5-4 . CASSQISGNTGELFF TGTGCCAGCAGCCAAATTAGCGGGAATACCGGGGAGCTGTTTTTT
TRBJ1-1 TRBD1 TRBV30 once CAWRRTGEGPEAFF TGTGCCTGGAGGAGGACAGGGGAGGGACCTGAAGCTTTCTTT
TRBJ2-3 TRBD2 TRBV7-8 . CASSSTGTRADTQYF TGTGCCAGCAGCTCTACCGGGACTAGAGCAGATACGCAGTATTTT
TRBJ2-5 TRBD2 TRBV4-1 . CASRALAGGQETQYF TGCGCCAGCAGGGCACTAGCGGGAGGGCAAGAGACCCAGTACTTC
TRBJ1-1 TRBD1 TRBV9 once CASSVAGTGSMNTEAFF TGTGCCAGCAGCGTGGCCGGGACAGGGTCCATGAACACTGAAGCTTTCTTT